One and the same sample provided the 19 T cell receptor beta chains below, sequenced in a study of cytomegalovirus exposure and HLA in healthy donors. It was with 60 Vbeta and 13 Jbeta primers that the PCR ran. Sequencing used immunoSEQ multiplex PCR; TCRdb keeps in-frame clones, though not all of them. In the table there are around 99,000 clones, 65% to 90% of which are singletons. Source material: PBMCs. The receptors derive from a woman in her twenties or thirties in good health and CMV-seronegative.

The chain employs TRBV5-1 and TRBJ2-4, with 7 nucleotides matching TRBD2. CDR3 length: 16 residues. Germline-derived CDR1 and CDR2 are SGHRS and YFSETQ. V gave up 0 bases and J gave up 0 bases; unmatched junction bases: 3. CDR3 in DNA: TGCGCCAGCAGCTTGGACGGCGGGGGAGCCAAAAACATTCAGTACTTC. Protein product: CASSLDGGGAKNIQYF.

The chain joins TRBV6-5 to TRBJ2-7, with D possibly matching TRBD2 (5 bases). Trimming shortened V by 0 bases and J by 0 bases, and 9 bases separated the two germline ends. The germline CDR1 and CDR2 sequences are MNHEY and SVGAGI. The CDR3 spans 15 residues. The CDR3 region has the DNA TGTGCCAGCAGTTACTCCAGGACTTCCTCCTACGAGCAGTACTTC. Amino acid sequence: CASSYSRTSSYEQYF.

This sequence joins TRBV19 and TRBJ1-2; D is uncertain. Germline assignment: CDR1 LNHDA and CDR2 SQIVND (reference sequence). V gave up 6 bases and J gave up 8 bases, with 19 bases separating them. The length of the CDR3 is 14 residues. CDR3 in amino acids: CASSSRTGGKGYTF. CDR3 nucleotide sequence: TGTGCCAGTAGCAGTCGGACGGGCGGGAAGGGCTACACCTTC.

Details on this clone: Other DNA sequences in the same sample also yield this CDR3. This sequence joins TRBV6-5 and TRBJ1-2; TRBD1 is a possible D gene (5 bases). CDR3 size: 11 residues. V was clipped by 6 bases and J by 7 bases, with 9 bases between them. The germline gives CDR1 MNHEY, CDR2 SVGAGI. Here the CDR3 reads CASSSGGGYTF. DNA for the CDR3: TGTGCCAGCAGCTCGGGGGGTGGCTACACCTTC.

The chain combines TRBV27 with TRBJ2-7; 8 bases agree with TRBD1. V lost 1 base, J lost 2 bases, and 7 bases stayed unmatched. Germline V gene sequence: CDR1 MNHEY, CDR2 SMNVEV (reference sequence). The CDR3 length is 16 residues. The CDR3 here is CASSLLPSQGAYEQYF. CDR3 in DNA: TGTGCCAGCAGTTTATTACCTTCACAGGGGGCCTACGAGCAGTACTTC.

The V gene is TRBV7-9, the J gene TRBJ2-7; TRBD1 aligns across 11 bases. V shed 3 bases, J shed 4 bases, and the junction held 2 bases outside the gene matches. Germline lookup yields CDR1 SEHNR and CDR2 FQNEAQ (reference sequence). This CDR3 is 14 amino acids long. The CDR3 spells CASSFGTGGYEQYF. CDR3 DNA: TGTGCCAGCAGCTTTGGGACAGGGGGTTACGAGCAGTACTTC.

The genes are TRBV4-1 and TRBJ2-3; D perhaps matches TRBD2 (5 bases). CDR1 is MGHRA and CDR2 is YSYEKL in the germline V gene. The length of the CDR3 is 14 residues. The V end was cut by 3 bases, the J end by 2 bases, with 9 bases between. This CDR3 is CASSQEVDTDTQYF. In DNA form, the CDR3 reads TGCGCCAGCAGCCAGGAGGTGGACACAGATACGCAGTATTTT.

The CDR3 coding sequence is TGTGCCAGCACCCATCTAGCGGGAGGCCACAATGAGCAGTTCTTC. It translates to CASTHLAGGHNEQFF. V gene TRBV6-5 combines with J gene TRBJ2-1, with 11 bases fitting TRBD2. From germline, CDR1 is MNHEY and CDR2 SVGAGI. The V and J ends lost 7 bases and 5 bases, in that order; junction bases with no gene match: 7. CDR3 length: 15 amino acids.

This clone was recorded a few times. This chain connects TRBV5-4 to TRBJ2-2; a possible D gene is TRBD2 (6 bases). The CDR3 spans 14 residues. The germline gives CDR1 SGHNT, CDR2 YYREEE (reference sequence). The ends were cut back, 2 bases at V and 5 bases at J, with 10 bases in the middle. The chain's CDR3 is CASSLTSLTGELFF. The CDR3 DNA sequence: TGTGCCAGCAGCTTAACTAGCCTTACCGGGGAGCTGTTTTTT. Full variable domain (rest looked up from reference TRBV5-4 and TRBJ2-2): ETGVTQSPTHLIKTRGQQVTLRCSSQSGHNTVSWYQQALGQGPQFIFQYYREEENGRGNFPPRFSGLQFPNYSSELNVNALELDDSALYLCASSLTSLTGELFFGEGSRLTVL.

The chain has TRBV10-3 and TRBJ2-3; 11 bases match TRBD2. V trimming: 10 bases; J trimming: 6 bases; junction bases outside the gene matches: 12. Germline V gene data show CDR1 as ENHRY and CDR2 as SYGVKD. The CDR3 length is 15 residues. The CDR3 coding sequence is TGTGCCACCCGGACTAGCGGGCAACTTTTGGATACGCAGTATTTT. Residues: CATRTSGQLLDTQYF.

The chain joins TRBV2 to TRBJ1-5; D is possibly TRBD1 (6 bases). Germline CDR1 reads SNHLY; CDR2 reads FYNNEI. The CDR3 runs 15 residues. V lost 5 bases to trimming and J lost 0 bases, with 11 bases between them. The CDR3 loop is CASSLTGNSNQPQHF. CDR3 bases: TGTGCCAGCAGTCTGACAGGAAATAGCAATCAGCCCCAGCATTTT.

The chain joins TRBV9 to TRBJ2-7; D perhaps matches TRBD1 (6 bases). Germline V gives CDR1 SGDLS, CDR2 YYNGEE. This CDR3 is 16 amino acids long. V lost 4 bases and J 0 bases, leaving 17 bases between the germline ends. The CDR3, as DNA: TGTGCCAGCAGCCCACGGACAGCCCCGAACTCCTACGAGCAGTACTTC. It yields the protein CASSPRTAPNSYEQYF. Drawing the rest from reference TRBV9 and TRBJ2-7, the complete variable domain is DSGVTQTPKHLITATGQRVTLRCSPRSGDLSVYWYQQSLDQGLQFLIQYYNGEERAKGNILERFSAQQFPDLHSELNLSSLELGDSALYFCASSPRTAPNSYEQYFGPGTRLTVT.

This sequence joins TRBV25-1 and TRBJ1-2, with D possibly TRBD1 on 6 matching bases. The V gene's germline CDR1 is MGHDK and CDR2 SYGVNS. This CDR3 has 12 amino acids. V lost 4 bases and J lost 3, with 6 bases in between. CDR3 loop: CASSAGDYGYTF. Written as DNA, the CDR3 is TGTGCCAGCAGTGCAGGGGACTATGGCTACACCTTC.

This chain links TRBV27 with TRBJ2-7; D is perhaps TRBD1 (6 bases). Germline CDR1 MNHEY, CDR2 SMNVEV (reference sequence). The CDR3 runs 14 residues. Trimming took 4 bases from V and 3 from J, leaving 13 bases between them. The CDR3 DNA sequence: TGTGCCAGCAGTTCCCCCGGCAGGGGCTACGAGCAGTACTTC. As protein: CASSSPGRGYEQYF.

CDR3 DNA sequence: TGTGCCAGCAGCACCGACGTACTAGGCGCCTACAATGAGCAGTTCTTC. This sequence encodes CASSTDVLGAYNEQFF. The chain recombines TRBV27 with TRBJ2-1; TRBD2 might be the D (5 bases). Germline CDR1 reads MNHEY; CDR2 reads SMNVEV (reference sequence). The CDR3 extends over 16 amino acids. Trimming cost V 6 bases and J 2 bases, with 17 bases left between them.

The chain couples TRBV5-4 to TRBJ2-1, with D possibly TRBD1 on 6 matching bases. V dropped 0 bases and J dropped 9 bases, with 13 bases sitting between them. The germline gives CDR1 SGHNT, CDR2 YYREEE (reference sequence). The CDR3 covers 14 residues. CDR3 sequence: CASSLVDRYGEQFF. The CDR3 DNA sequence: TGTGCCAGCAGCTTGGTTGACAGGTATGGTGAGCAGTTCTTC.

The gene calls are TRBV5-1 and TRBJ2-1; 7 bases map to TRBD1. J was trimmed by 10 bases and V by 0 bases; bases with no gene match: 7. CDR3 size: 14 residues. Germline V CDR1 and CDR2: SGHRS, YFSETQ. In DNA form, the CDR3 reads TGCGCCAGCAGCTTGGAACAGGGGCTTAGAGAGCAGTTCTTC. This translates into CASSLEQGLREQFF. Complete variable domain (other parts from reference TRBV5-1 and TRBJ2-1): KAGVTQTPRYLIKTRGQQVTLSCSPISGHRSVSWYQQTPGQGLQFLFEYFSETQRNKGNFPGRFSGRQFSNSRSEMNVSTLELGDSALYLCASSLEQGLREQFFGPGTRLTVL.

The V and J genes are TRBV6-1 and TRBJ1-4; the match to TRBD1 covers 7 bases. Unmatched junction bases numbered 2, after V lost 5 bases and J lost 2 bases. Looked up from germline, CDR1 is MNHNS and CDR2 is SASEGT. CDR3 length: 14 amino acids. CDR3 bases: TGTGCCAGCAGTAAGGGGGCGACTAATGAAAAACTGTTTTTT. Translation gives CASSKGATNEKLFF.

The gene calls are TRBV18 and TRBJ2-5, with 8 bases lining up with TRBD2. CDR1 and CDR2 (germline): KGHSH, LQKENI. The CDR3 is 17 amino acids. The trim removed 1 base at V and 2 bases at J, leaving 9 bases unmatched. The CDR3 loop reads CASSPRLSSGQQETQYF. CDR3 nucleotides: TGTGCCAGCTCACCACGGTTGTCTAGCGGGCAACAAGAGACCCAGTACTTC.